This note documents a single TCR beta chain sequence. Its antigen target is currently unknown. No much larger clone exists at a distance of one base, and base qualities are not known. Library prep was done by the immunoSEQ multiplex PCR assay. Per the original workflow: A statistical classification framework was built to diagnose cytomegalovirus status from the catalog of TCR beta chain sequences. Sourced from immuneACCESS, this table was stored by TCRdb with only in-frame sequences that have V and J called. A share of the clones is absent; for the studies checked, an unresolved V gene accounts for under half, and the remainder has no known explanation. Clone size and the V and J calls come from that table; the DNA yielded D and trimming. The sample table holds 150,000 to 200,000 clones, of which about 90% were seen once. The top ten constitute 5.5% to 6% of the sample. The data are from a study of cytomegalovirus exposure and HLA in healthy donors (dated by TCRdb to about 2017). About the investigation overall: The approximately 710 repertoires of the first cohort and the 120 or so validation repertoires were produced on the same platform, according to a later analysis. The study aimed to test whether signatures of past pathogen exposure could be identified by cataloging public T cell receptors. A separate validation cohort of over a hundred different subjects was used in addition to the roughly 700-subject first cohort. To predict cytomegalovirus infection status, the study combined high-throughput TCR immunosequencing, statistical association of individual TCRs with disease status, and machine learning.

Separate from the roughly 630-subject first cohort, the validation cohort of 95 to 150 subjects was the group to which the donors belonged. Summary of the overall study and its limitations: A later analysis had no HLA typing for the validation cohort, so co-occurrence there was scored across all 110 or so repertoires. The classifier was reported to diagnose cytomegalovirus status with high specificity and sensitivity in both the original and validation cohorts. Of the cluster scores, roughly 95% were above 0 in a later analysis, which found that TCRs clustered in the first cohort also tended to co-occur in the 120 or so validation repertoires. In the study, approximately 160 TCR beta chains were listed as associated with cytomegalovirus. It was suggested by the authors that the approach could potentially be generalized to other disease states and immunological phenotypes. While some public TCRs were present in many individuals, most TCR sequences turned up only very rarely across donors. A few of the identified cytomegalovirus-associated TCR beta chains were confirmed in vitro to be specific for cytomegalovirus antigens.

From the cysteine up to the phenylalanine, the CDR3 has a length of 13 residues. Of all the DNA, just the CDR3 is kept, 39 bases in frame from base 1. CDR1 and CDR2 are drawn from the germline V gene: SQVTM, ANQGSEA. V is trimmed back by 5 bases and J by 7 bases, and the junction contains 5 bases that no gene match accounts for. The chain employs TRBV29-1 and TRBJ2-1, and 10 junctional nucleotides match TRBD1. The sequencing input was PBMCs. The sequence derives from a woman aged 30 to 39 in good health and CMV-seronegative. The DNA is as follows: TGCAGCGTTCGGACAGGGGGTACGAATGAGCAGTTCTTC. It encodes CSVRTGGTNEQFF.